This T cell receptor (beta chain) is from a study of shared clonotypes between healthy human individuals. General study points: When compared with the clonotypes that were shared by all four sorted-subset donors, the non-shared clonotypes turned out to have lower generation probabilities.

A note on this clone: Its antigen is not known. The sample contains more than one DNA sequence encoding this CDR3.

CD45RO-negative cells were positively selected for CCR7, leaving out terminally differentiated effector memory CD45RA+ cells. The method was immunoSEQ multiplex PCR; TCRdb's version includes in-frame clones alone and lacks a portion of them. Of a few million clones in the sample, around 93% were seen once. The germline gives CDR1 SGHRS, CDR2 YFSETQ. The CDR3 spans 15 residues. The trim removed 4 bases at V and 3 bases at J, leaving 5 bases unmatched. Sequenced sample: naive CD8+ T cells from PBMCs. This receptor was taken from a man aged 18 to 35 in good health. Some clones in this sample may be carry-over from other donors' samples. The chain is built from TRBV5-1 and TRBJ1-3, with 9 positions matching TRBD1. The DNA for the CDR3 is TGCGCCAGCAGCCCGACAGGGGGAAGTGGAAACACCATATATTTT. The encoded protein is CASSPTGGSGNTIYF.